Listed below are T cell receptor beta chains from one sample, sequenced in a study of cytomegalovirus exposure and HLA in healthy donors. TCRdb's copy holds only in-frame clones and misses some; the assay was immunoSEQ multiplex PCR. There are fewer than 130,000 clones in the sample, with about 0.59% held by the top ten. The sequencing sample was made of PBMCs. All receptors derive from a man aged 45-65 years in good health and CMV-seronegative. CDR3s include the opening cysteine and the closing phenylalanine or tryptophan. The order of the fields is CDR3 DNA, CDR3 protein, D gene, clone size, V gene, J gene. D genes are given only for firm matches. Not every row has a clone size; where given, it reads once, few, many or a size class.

CDR3nt: TGCGCCAGCAGCCAACAGGACAGGGGGATTTACGAGCAGTACTTC
CDR3aa: CASSQQDRGIYEQYF
d_gene: TRBD1
abundance: -
v_gene: TRBV4-1
j_gene: TRBJ2-7

CDR3nt: TGTGCCAGCAGCGGAACTGTCACATGGACGGAGGGTTTCAATTATGGCTACACCTTC
CDR3aa: CASSGTVTWTEGFNYGYTF
d_gene: -
abundance: -
v_gene: TRBV7-9
j_gene: TRBJ1-2

CDR3nt: TGTGCCAGCAGCTTGGCCAGAGGCCCCTATGGCTACACCTTC
CDR3aa: CASSLARGPYGYTF
d_gene: -
abundance: -
v_gene: TRBV5-5
j_gene: TRBJ1-2

CDR3nt: TGTGCCATCAGACAGGGGAGTAATGAAAAACTGTTTTTT
CDR3aa: CAIRQGSNEKLFF
d_gene: TRBD1
abundance: -
v_gene: TRBV10-3
j_gene: TRBJ1-4

CDR3nt: TGTGCCAGCTCACCACAGGGGTCGTCATACGGAAACAACATATATTTT
CDR3aa: CASSPQGSSYGNNIYF
d_gene: -
abundance: -
v_gene: TRBV18
j_gene: TRBJ1-3

CDR3nt: TGCGCCAGCAGCGACACCTATGGCTACACCTTC
CDR3aa: CASSDTYGYTF
d_gene: -
abundance: -
v_gene: TRBV5-1
j_gene: TRBJ1-2

CDR3nt: TGTGCCAGCAGCGTAGGGAGGGGGCAATACGAGCAGTACTTC
CDR3aa: CASSVGRGQYEQYF
d_gene: -
abundance: -
v_gene: TRBV9
j_gene: TRBJ2-7

CDR3nt: TGTGCCAGCGGCGGGACAGTCGTCCGCTATGGCTACACCTTC
CDR3aa: CASGGTVVRYGYTF
d_gene: TRBD1
abundance: -
v_gene: TRBV6-1
j_gene: TRBJ1-2

CDR3nt: TGTGCCAGCAGCTTAGGAGGGCCCTACGAGCAGTACTTC
CDR3aa: CASSLGGPYEQYF
d_gene: -
abundance: -
v_gene: TRBV7-2
j_gene: TRBJ2-7

CDR3nt: TGCGCCAGCAGCCAAGAAGGGGGTTTGGAGACCCAGTACTTC
CDR3aa: CASSQEGGLETQYF
d_gene: -
abundance: -
v_gene: TRBV4-3
j_gene: TRBJ2-5

CDR3nt: TGTGCCAGCAGTCCTCTTCCGGGTGGTAGCGGTTCCTACAATGAGCAGTTCTTC
CDR3aa: CASSPLPGGSGSYNEQFF
d_gene: -
abundance: medium-sized
v_gene: TRBV27
j_gene: TRBJ2-1

CDR3nt: TGTGCCAGCAGCTTACTGTCTGTCGTCTACGAGCAGTACTTC
CDR3aa: CASSLLSVVYEQYF
d_gene: -
abundance: -
v_gene: TRBV11-2
j_gene: TRBJ2-7

CDR3nt: TGTGCCAGCTCACCCGTGGAGACAGATAATTCACCCCTCCACTTT
CDR3aa: CASSPVETDNSPLHF
d_gene: -
abundance: -
v_gene: TRBV18
j_gene: TRBJ1-6

CDR3nt: TGTGCCAGTAGTAATGCGATCGAGCAGTACTTC
CDR3aa: CASSNAIEQYF
d_gene: -
abundance: -
v_gene: TRBV19
j_gene: TRBJ2-7

CDR3nt: TGTGCCACCATGCAGGGGTACGGAAACACCATATATTTT
CDR3aa: CATMQGYGNTIYF
d_gene: -
abundance: -
v_gene: TRBV6-5
j_gene: TRBJ1-3

CDR3nt: TGTGCCAGCGGAGAAAGGGGGCAGCGGCAGCCCCAGCATTTT
CDR3aa: CASGERGQRQPQHF
d_gene: TRBD1
abundance: -
v_gene: TRBV6-6
j_gene: TRBJ1-5

CDR3nt: TGTGCCAGCCTAGACGGGGGTAACTATGGCTACACCTTC
CDR3aa: CASLDGGNYGYTF
d_gene: -
abundance: -
v_gene: TRBV6-6
j_gene: TRBJ1-2

CDR3nt: TGTGCCAGCAGCCAACACGCTCGACTAGCTTACAACTACGAGCAGTACTTC
CDR3aa: CASSQHARLAYNYEQYF
d_gene: TRBD2
abundance: -
v_gene: TRBV4-2
j_gene: TRBJ2-7